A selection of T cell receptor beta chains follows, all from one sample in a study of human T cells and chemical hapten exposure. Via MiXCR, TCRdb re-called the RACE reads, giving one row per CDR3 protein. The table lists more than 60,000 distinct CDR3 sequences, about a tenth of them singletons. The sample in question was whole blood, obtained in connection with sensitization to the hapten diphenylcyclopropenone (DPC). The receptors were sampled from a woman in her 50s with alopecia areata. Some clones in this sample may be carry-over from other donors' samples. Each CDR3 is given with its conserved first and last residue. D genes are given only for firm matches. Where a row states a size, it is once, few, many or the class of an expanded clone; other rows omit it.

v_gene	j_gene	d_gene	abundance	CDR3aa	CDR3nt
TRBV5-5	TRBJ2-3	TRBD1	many	CASSLVLTGGSDTQYF	TGTGCCAGCAGCTTGGTTCTCACAGGGGGTTCAGATACGCAGTATTTT
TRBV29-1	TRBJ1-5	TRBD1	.	CSVLGQGAPLEHF	TGCAGCGTTCTGGGACAGGGAGCCCCCCTAGAACATTTT
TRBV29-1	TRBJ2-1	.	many	CSVISSARRNNEQFF	TGCAGCGTGATCTCTAGCGCCCGAAGAAACAATGAGCAGTTCTTC
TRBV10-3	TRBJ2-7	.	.	CAISELREQYF	TGTGCCATCAGTGAGCTGAGGGAGCAGTACTTC
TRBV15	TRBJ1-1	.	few	CATSIGTLNTEAFF	TGTGCCACCAGCATAGGGACGTTAAACACTGAAGCTTTCTTT
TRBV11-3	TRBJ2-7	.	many	CASSLTGTPYEQYF	TGTGCCAGCAGCTTAACCGGGACCCCCTACGAGCAGTACTTC
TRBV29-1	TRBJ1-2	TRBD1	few	CSVARDRRYTF	TGCAGCGTTGCCCGGGACAGAAGATACACCTTC
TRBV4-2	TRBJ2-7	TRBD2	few	CASSQGLAGDEQYF	TGTGCCAGCAGCCAGGGACTAGCGGGAGACGAGCAGTACTTC
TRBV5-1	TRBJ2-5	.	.	CASSLYGTREETQYF	TGCGCCAGCAGCTTGTACGGTACCCGGGAAGAGACCCAGTACTTC
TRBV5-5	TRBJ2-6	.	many	CASSLAQAGANVLTF	TGTGCCAGCAGCTTGGCGCAGGCTGGGGCCAACGTCCTGACTTTC
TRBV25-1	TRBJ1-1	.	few	CASTRRGTTEAFF	TGTGCCAGCACTCGACGGGGTACGACTGAAGCTTTCTTT
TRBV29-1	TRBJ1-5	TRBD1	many	CSAGGSNQPQHF	TGCAGCGCAGGGGGGAGCAATCAGCCCCAGCATTTT
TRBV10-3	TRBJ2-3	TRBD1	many	CAITGGADTQYF	TGTGCCATCACAGGGGGCGCAGATACGCAGTATTTT
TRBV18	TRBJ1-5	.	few	CASSPGAGQPQHF	TGTGCCAGCTCACCAGGGGCGGGTCAGCCCCAGCATTTT
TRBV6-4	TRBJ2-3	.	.	CASSDSGGADTQYF	TGTGCCAGCAGTGACTCGGGTGGTGCAGATACGCAGTATTTT
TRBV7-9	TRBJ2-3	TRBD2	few	CATRRGGAWTDTQYF	TGTGCCACCAGACGCGGGGGGGCTTGGACAGATACGCAGTATTTT
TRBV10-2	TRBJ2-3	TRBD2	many	CASKIAGETDTQYF	TGCGCCAGCAAGATAGCGGGAGAAACAGATACGCAGTATTTT
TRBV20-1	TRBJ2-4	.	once	CSASPKNIQYF	TGCAGTGCTAGCCCCAAAAACATTCAGTACTTC
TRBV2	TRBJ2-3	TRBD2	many	CASRLAGGSADTQYF	TGTGCCAGCAGGCTAGCGGGAGGAAGCGCAGATACGCAGTATTTT
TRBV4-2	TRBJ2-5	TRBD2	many	CASSPTQTSWETQYF	TGTGCCAGCAGCCCGACTCAGACTAGCTGGGAGACCCAGTACTTC
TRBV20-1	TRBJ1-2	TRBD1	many	CSARSTGGRQTNYGYTF	TGCAGTGCTAGATCCACAGGGGGACGGCAGACTAACTATGGCTACACCTTC
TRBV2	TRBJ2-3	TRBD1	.	CASKDRGLSDTQYF	TGTGCCAGCAAAGACAGGGGGCTATCAGATACGCAGTATTTT
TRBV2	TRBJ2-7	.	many	CASSGALGHEQYF	TGTGCCAGCAGTGGAGCACTCGGCCACGAGCAGTACTTC
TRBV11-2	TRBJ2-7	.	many	CASSLLQGTSYEQYF	TGTGCCAGCAGCTTACTCCAGGGCACGAGCTACGAGCAGTACTTC
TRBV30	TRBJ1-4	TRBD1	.	CAWLRDRNEKLFF	TGTGCCTGGCTGAGGGACAGGAATGAAAAACTGTTTTTT
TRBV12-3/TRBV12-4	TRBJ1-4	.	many	CASSPLARINEKLFF	TGTGCCAGCAGTCCCCTCGCCCGAATAAATGAAAAACTGTTTTTT
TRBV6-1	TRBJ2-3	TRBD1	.	CASGRTGSTDTQYF	TGTGCCAGCGGACGGACAGGGTCCACAGATACGCAGTATTTT
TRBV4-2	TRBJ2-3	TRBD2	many	CASSSTSGTSTDTQYF	TGTGCCAGCAGCTCGACTAGCGGGACTAGCACAGATACGCAGTATTTT
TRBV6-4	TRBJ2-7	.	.	CASRRYEQYF	TGTGCCAGCAGGAGGTACGAGCAGTACTTC
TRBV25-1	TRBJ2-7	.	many	CASSKSQGEQYF	TGTGCCAGCAGTAAGTCACAGGGCGAGCAGTACTTC
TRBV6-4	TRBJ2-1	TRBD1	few	CASSDRAGGSYNEQFF	TGTGCCAGCAGTGACCGGGCAGGGGGCTCCTACAATGAGCAGTTCTTC
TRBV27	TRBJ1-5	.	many	CASSLFWQSLGQPQHF	TGTGCCAGCAGTTTATTTTGGCAGTCTTTGGGGCAGCCCCAGCATTTT
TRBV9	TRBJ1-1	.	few	CASSVGPGNMNTEAFF	TGTGCCAGCAGCGTAGGTCCGGGGAACATGAACACTGAAGCTTTCTTT
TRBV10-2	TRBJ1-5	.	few	CASRISLGQPQHF	TGCGCCAGCAGAATTTCGCTGGGTCAGCCCCAGCATTTT
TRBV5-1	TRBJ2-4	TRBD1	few	CASSLDGTGSSIQYF	TGCGCCAGCAGCTTGGACGGGACAGGGAGTTCCATTCAGTACTTC
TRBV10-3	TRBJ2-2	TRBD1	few	CAIRQGPNINTGELFF	TGTGCCATCCGACAGGGGCCCAATATTAACACCGGGGAGCTGTTTTTT
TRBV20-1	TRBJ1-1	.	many	CSVNSVGNAEAFF	TGCAGTGTCAATTCGGTGGGGAACGCTGAAGCTTTCTTT
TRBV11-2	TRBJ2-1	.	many	CASSLGQIVNEQFF	TGTGCCAGCAGCTTAGGACAGATCGTCAATGAGCAGTTCTTC
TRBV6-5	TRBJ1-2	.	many	CASSYSAATNYGYTF	TGTGCCAGCAGTTACTCGGCAGCTACTAACTATGGCTACACCTTC
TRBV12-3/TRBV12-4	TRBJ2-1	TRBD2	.	CASSLEAGGSNEQFF	TGTGCCAGCAGTTTAGAGGCGGGAGGGAGTAATGAGCAGTTCTTC
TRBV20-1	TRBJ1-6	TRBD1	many	CSAREDRANSPLHF	TGCAGTGCTAGGGAGGACAGGGCCAATTCACCCCTCCACTTT
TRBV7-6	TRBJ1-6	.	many	CASSLSYVNSPLHF	TGTGCCAGCAGCTTATCTTATGTTAATTCACCCCTCCACTTT
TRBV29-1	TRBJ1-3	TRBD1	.	CSASTGAWDTTYF	TGCAGCGCTTCGACAGGGGCATGGGACACCACATATTTT
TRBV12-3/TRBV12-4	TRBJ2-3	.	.	CASRPLGAGYTDTQYF	TGTGCCAGCAGACCCCTCGGGGCGGGCTACACAGATACGCAGTATTTT
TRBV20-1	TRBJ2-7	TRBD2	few	CSARRMGLAFHEQYF	TGCAGTGCTAGAAGAATGGGACTAGCATTCCACGAGCAGTACTTC
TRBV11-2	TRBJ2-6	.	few	CTTWGSGANVLTF	TGTACCACCTGGGGCTCTGGGGCCAACGTCCTGACTTTC
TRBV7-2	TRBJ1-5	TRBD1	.	CASSPRQGGQPQHF	TGTGCCAGCAGCCCAAGACAGGGCGGCCAGCCCCAGCATTTT
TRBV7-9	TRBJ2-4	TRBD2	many	CASSSGLAGDEIQYF	TGTGCCAGCAGCTCGGGACTAGCGGGAGATGAGATTCAGTACTTC
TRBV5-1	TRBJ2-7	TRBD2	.	CASSLGGLAGAVSYEQYF	TGCGCCAGCAGCTTGGGCGGACTAGCGGGAGCGGTGTCCTACGAGCAGTACTTC
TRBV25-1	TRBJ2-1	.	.	CASEAPRSYNEQFF	TGTGCCAGCGAAGCCCCCAGGAGCTACAATGAGCAGTTCTTC